These 22 T cell receptor beta chains were all obtained from the same sample, sequenced in a study of cytomegalovirus exposure and HLA in healthy donors. Primers for the PCR totalled 60 Vbeta and 13 Jbeta. Only in-frame clones appear in the TCRdb table, and some are missing; sequencing was by immunoSEQ multiplex PCR. The sample holds over 130,000 clones, about four fifths seen once. Specimen: PBMCs. The receptor set was obtained from a man in his fifties or sixties in good health and CMV-seropositive.

This chain links TRBV30 with TRBJ1-3; perhaps TRBD1 as D (6 bases). Germline V gene data show CDR1 as GTSNPN and CDR2 as SVGIG (reference sequence). The CDR3 has 13 amino acids. V was trimmed by 4 bases and J by 8 bases, leaving 15 bases between them. The CDR3 DNA reads as TGTGCCTGGAACGGCCTAACAGGGTACACCATATATTTT. This gives the protein CAWNGLTGYTIYF.

This chain uses TRBV7-6 with TRBJ1-5; TRBD1 aligns across 10 bases. Germline values: CDR1 SGHVS, CDR2 FNYEAQ. There are 14 residues in the CDR3. Trimming cost V 6 bases and J 6 bases; bases outside gene matches: 5. The CDR3 spells CASSRDRGRQPQHF. The CDR3 DNA reads as TGTGCCAGCAGTAGGGACAGGGGTCGTCAGCCCCAGCATTTT.

The gene calls are TRBV2 and TRBJ2-5; TRBD1 aligns across 7 bases. Germline values: CDR1 SNHLY, CDR2 FYNNEI. V lost 7 bases to trimming and J lost 2 bases; unmatched junction nucleotides: 10. This CDR3 has 15 residues. CDR3 sequence: CASIRGGADQETQYF. CDR3 DNA: TGTGCCAGCATTAGAGGGGGCGCGGATCAAGAGACCCAGTACTTC.

This clone was found once. This rearrangement joins TRBV19 to TRBJ1-4, with 10 nucleotides matching TRBD1. Germline trimming cut 4 bases from V and 0 bases from J; bases unmatched to any gene: 5. Germline V gives CDR1 LNHDA, CDR2 SQIVND (reference sequence). CDR3 size: 17 residues. CDR3 in amino acids: CASSTGTGVSTNEKLFF. Here the CDR3 DNA reads TGTGCCAGTAGTACCGGGACAGGGGTTTCAACTAATGAAAAACTGTTTTTT.

This clone was seen a handful of times. The chain recombines TRBV28 with TRBJ1-1; D unresolved. The CDR3 is 12 residues long. Trimming removed 5 bases at V and 11 bases at J, with 15 bases between. The germline V gene has CDR1 MDHEN and CDR2 SYDVKM. The CDR3 here is CASSTVEITAFF. The CDR3 coding sequence is TGTGCCAGCAGTACCGTGGAGATCACGGCTTTCTTT.

The CDR3 DNA follows: TGTGCCAGCAGCTTAATGTTGGACAGGGGGCACATAGCCAAAAACATTCAGTACTTC. Its protein is CASSLMLDRGHIAKNIQYF. The rearrangement joins TRBV13 to TRBJ2-4; 11 bases match TRBD1. Trimming at V came to 2 bases and at J to 0 bases, leaving 9 bases not matched to a gene. Germline assignment: CDR1 PRHDT and CDR2 FYEKMQ (reference sequence). The CDR3 contains 19 residues.

V and J are TRBV6-5 and TRBJ2-7, with D perhaps matching TRBD1 (6 bases). CDR1 and CDR2 (germline): MNHEY, SVGAGI. The ends were cut back, 5 bases at V and 3 bases at J, with 14 bases in the middle. This CDR3 is 14 amino acids long. The CDR3 region has the DNA TGTGCCAGCAGTAGGCAGGGGTGGGGCTACGAGCAGTACTTC. Its protein product is CASSRQGWGYEQYF.

The J gene is TRBJ2-1, the V gene TRBV2, with D possibly being TRBD2 (6 bases). Trimming took 4 bases from V and 9 from J, leaving 16 bases between them. This CDR3 spans 14 amino acids. Germline V gene lookup returns CDR1 SNHLY and CDR2 FYNNEI. For the CDR3, the DNA is TGTGCCAGCAGTGGACGTTGGAGGGGCTTTGAGCAGTTCTTC. Translation: CASSGRWRGFEQFF.

Notes on this clone: A junction end diverges from the germline sequence, so it may reflect a read error. This chain joins TRBV7-9 and TRBJ2-3; TRBD2 aligns across 12 bases. The CDR3 has 18 residues. CDR1 SEHNR and CDR2 FQNEAQ come from the germline V gene (reference sequence). The DNA for the CDR3 is TGTTCCAGCAGCTTAGGGTCTAGCGGGAGGGCCAAAACAGATACGCAGTATTTT. Protein: CSSSLGSSGRAKTDTQYF.

This chain uses TRBV2 with TRBJ2-5; D ambiguous. V lost 4 bases and J lost 2, with 2 bases in between. The CDR3 extends over 11 amino acids. CDR1 is SNHLY, CDR2 FYNNEI, per germline. The CDR3 sequence: CASSVQETQYF. CDR3 DNA: TGTGCCAGCAGTGTACAAGAGACCCAGTACTTC.

This chain joins TRBV28 and TRBJ1-3; D uncertain. This CDR3 contains 16 residues. V lost 4 bases and J lost 0, with 13 bases in between. The germline V gene encodes CDR1 MDHEN and CDR2 SYDVKM. The CDR3 reads CASSSSEGGSGNTIYF. The CDR3 coding sequence is TGTGCCAGCAGTTCCTCCGAGGGAGGCTCTGGAAACACCATATATTTT.

This chain joins TRBV5-1 and TRBJ2-1; D remains unclear. CDR3 length: 12 residues. Germline V gene sequence: CDR1 SGHRS, CDR2 YFSETQ. V lost 4 bases and J 7 bases, leaving 9 bases between the germline ends. The CDR3 DNA reads as TGCGCCAGCAGCCCCCCTTCGAATGAGCAGTTCTTC. Protein sequence: CASSPPSNEQFF. The full variable domain, with the rest looked up from reference TRBV5-1 and TRBJ2-1, is KAGVTQTPRYLIKTRGQQVTLSCSPISGHRSVSWYQQTPGQGLQFLFEYFSETQRNKGNFPGRFSGRQFSNSRSEMNVSTLELGDSALYLCASSPPSNEQFFGPGTRLTVL.

The chain is built from TRBV10-3 and TRBJ1-1; D unresolved. CDR1 and CDR2 from the germline V gene are ENHRY and SYGVKD. The length of the CDR3 is 13 residues. V was pared by 0 bases and J by 7 bases, with 9 bases between. The CDR3 spells CAISESGRGEAFF. The DNA for the CDR3 is TGTGCCATCAGTGAGTCCGGTCGGGGTGAAGCTTTCTTT.

This chain uses TRBV2 with TRBJ2-3; TRBD2 might be the D (6 bases). CDR1 SNHLY and CDR2 FYNNEI come from the germline V gene. There are 15 residues in the CDR3. Trimming took off 4 bases at V and 0 bases at J, with 11 bases between the two ends. The CDR3 nucleotides are TGTGCCAGCAGTGGGCCCGGGGGTAGCACAGATACGCAGTATTTT. This codes for CASSGPGGSTDTQYF.

The chain employs TRBV5-1 and TRBJ2-6; weak D call: TRBD1 (6 bases). The CDR3 is made up of 16 amino acids. Germline V CDR1 and CDR2: SGHRS, YFSETQ. The V end lost 2 bases, the J end lost 0 bases, and 9 bases lay between the germline ends. CDR3 coding DNA: TGCGCCAGCAGCTTCGACAGGACCTCTGGGGCCAACGTCCTGACTTTC. Protein: CASSFDRTSGANVLTF.

This clone was observed once. The chain carries TRBV6-6 and TRBJ2-7; D unresolved. TRBJ2-1 explains the end of the DNA better; the J call may be wrong. Germline CDR1 reads MNHNY; CDR2 reads SVGAGI (reference sequence). The CDR3 is made up of 14 amino acids. The CDR3 sequence: CASERSHSYNEQFF. CDR3 bases: TGTGCCAGCGAAAGGAGCCACTCCTACAATGAGCAGTTCTTC.

The chain has TRBV12-2 and TRBJ2-5; the table calls TRBD1, which could not be checked here. TRBV12-2 corresponds to a pseudogene. This CDR3 has 16 residues. In DNA form, the CDR3 reads TGTGCAAGTCGCTCAAAGGGGGCTAGAGATGAAGAGACCCAGTACTTC. It yields the protein CASRSKGARDEETQYF.

This chain joins TRBV5-1 and TRBJ1-2; the D is unclear. Germline CDR1 and CDR2: SGHRS and YFSETQ. The CDR3 runs 17 residues. Deletions cut 4 bases from V and 0 bases from J, with 19 bases between. For the CDR3, the DNA is TGCGCCAGCAGCCGATCGGGTGATCCTGGAGCTAACTATGGCTACACCTTC. Its protein product is CASSRSGDPGANYGYTF.

The V call is TRBV6-1, the J call TRBJ2-7, with D possibly TRBD2 on 6 matching bases. This CDR3 contains 14 residues. Trimming took off 6 bases at V and 7 bases at J, with 19 bases between the two ends. CDR1 and CDR2 from the germline V gene are MNHNS and SASEGT. The CDR3 region is CASSRGLEGREQYF. The CDR3 region has the DNA TGTGCCAGCAGCCGGGGACTCGAAGGTAGGGAGCAGTACTTC.

The chain carries TRBV28 and TRBJ2-5; the D gene is possibly TRBD2 (6 bases). Germline V CDR1 and CDR2: MDHEN, SYDVKM. The CDR3 covers 15 residues. V was shortened by 4 bases and J by 5 bases, with 17 bases between the two germline ends. This CDR3 reads CASSSVFGGRETQYF. The DNA for the CDR3 is TGTGCCAGCAGTTCCGTCTTTGGAGGGCGGGAGACCCAGTACTTC.

The chain has TRBV27 and TRBJ2-3; TRBD1 aligns across 9 bases. Trimming removed 5 bases from V and 4 bases from J; junction bases left unmatched: 7. Germline lookup yields CDR1 MNHEY and CDR2 SMNVEV (reference sequence). The CDR3 sequence is 15 residues long. The CDR3 coding sequence is TGTGCCAGCAGTCCCTGGGACAGGGTGGCAGATACGCAGTATTTT. It encodes CASSPWDRVADTQYF.

A remark on this clone: A junction end diverges from the germline sequence, so it may reflect a read error. V is TRBV7-9 and J is TRBJ2-7; possible D gene TRBD1, 7 bases. CDR1 is SEHNR and CDR2 is FQNEAQ in the germline V gene (reference sequence). CDR3 length: 14 amino acids. CDR3 residues: CSSSSTGTLREQYF. DNA of the CDR3: TGTTCCAGCAGCTCGACAGGGACTTTGCGGGAGCAGTACTTC.